This record concerns one TCR beta chain sequence. The ends lost 7 bases at V and 4 bases at J; junction bases unmatched: 14. The CDR3 length is 16 residues. Germline CDR1 is MGHRA and CDR2 is YSYEKL. The sample is drawn from a study of OX40 agonist ivuxolimab in advanced cancers. TCRdb keeps only in-frame clones here, not all; method: immunoSEQ multiplex PCR. The data show about 98,000 clones, with more than 85% seen just once and 0.7% to 0.95% held by the top ten. V and J are TRBV4-1 and TRBJ1-1, with 8 bases identical to TRBD1. The origin of this receptor is an adult with an advanced solid tumor such as melanoma, head and neck, liver or kidney cancer. The sample consisted of CD4+ or CD8+ T cells sorted from blood, taken in a trial of the OX40 agonist ivuxolimab. CDR3 bases: TGCGCCAGCAAAGATATCAGGGGGCCTCCGCGCACTGAAGCTTTCTTT. Protein: CASKDIRGPPRTEAFF.